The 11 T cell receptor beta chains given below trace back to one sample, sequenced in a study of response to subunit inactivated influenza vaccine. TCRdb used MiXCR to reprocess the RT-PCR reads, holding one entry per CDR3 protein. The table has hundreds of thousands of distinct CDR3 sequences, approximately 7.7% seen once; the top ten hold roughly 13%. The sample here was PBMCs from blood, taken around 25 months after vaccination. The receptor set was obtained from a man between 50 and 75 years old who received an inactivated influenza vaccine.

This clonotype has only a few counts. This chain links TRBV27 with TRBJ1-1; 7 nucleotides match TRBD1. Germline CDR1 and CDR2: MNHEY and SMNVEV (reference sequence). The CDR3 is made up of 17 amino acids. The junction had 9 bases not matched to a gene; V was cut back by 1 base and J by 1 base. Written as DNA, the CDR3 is TGTGCCAGCAGTTTATTAGCGGGCCGACAGGGGAACACTGAAGCTTTCTTT. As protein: CASSLLAGRQGNTEAFF.

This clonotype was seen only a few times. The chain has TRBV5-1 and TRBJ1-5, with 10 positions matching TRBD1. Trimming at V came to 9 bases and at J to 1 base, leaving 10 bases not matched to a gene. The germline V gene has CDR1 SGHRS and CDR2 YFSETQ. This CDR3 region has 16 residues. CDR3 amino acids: CANGQGDTSSNQPQHF. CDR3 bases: TGCGCCAACGGACAGGGGGACACTTCGAGCAATCAGCCCCAGCATTTT.

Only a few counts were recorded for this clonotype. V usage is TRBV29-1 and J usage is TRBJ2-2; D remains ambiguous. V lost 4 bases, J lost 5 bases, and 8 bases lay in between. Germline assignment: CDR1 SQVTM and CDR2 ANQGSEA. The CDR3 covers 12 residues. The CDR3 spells CSVGPTTGELFF. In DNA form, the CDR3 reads TGCAGCGTTGGCCCCACTACCGGGGAGCTGTTTTTT.

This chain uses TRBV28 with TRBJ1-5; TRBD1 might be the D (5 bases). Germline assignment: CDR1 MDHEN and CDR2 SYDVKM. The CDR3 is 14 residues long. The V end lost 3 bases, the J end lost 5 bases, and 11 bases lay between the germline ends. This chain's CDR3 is CASSFGTTDQPQHF. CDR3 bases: TGTGCCAGCAGTTTCGGGACCACTGATCAGCCCCAGCATTTT.

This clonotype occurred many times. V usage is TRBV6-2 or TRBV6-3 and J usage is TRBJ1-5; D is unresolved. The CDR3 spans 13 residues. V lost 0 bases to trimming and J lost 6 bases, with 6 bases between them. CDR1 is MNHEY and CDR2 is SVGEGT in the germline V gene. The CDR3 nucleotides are TGTGCCAGCAGTTACTCCCAGAGTCAGCCCCAGCATTTT. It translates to CASSYSQSQPQHF.

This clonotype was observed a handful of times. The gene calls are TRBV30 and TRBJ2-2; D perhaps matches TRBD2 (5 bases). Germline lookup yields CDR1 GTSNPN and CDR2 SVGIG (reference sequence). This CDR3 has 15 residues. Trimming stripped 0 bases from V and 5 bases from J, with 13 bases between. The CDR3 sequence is CAWSVRRARTGELFF. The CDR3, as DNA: TGTGCCTGGAGTGTAAGGCGGGCCAGAACCGGGGAGCTGTTTTTT.

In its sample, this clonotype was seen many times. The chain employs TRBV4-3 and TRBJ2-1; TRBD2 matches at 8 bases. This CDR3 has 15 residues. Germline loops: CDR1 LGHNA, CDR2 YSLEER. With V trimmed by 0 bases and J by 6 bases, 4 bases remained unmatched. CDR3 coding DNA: TGCGCCAGCAGCCAAGATAGACTAGCGAGCAATGAGCAGTTCTTC. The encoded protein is CASSQDRLASNEQFF.

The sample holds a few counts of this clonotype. This CDR3 reads CASSTGQGSAGNTIYF. In nucleotides, the CDR3 is TGTGCCAGCAGCACCGGACAGGGAAGCGCTGGAAACACCATATATTTT. The rearrangement uses TRBV7-2 and TRBJ1-3; the match to TRBD1 covers 8 bases. CDR1 and CDR2 from the germline V gene are SGHTA and FQGNSA. This CDR3 contains 16 residues. The V gene end was trimmed by 5 bases and the J gene end by 2 bases; junction bases not matched to a gene: 8.

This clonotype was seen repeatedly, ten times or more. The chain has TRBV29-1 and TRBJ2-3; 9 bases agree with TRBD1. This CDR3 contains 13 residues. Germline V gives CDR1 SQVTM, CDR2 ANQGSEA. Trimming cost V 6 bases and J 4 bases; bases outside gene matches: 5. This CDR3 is CSVGTGMADTQYF. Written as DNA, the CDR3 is TGCAGCGTGGGGACAGGGATGGCAGATACGCAGTATTTT.

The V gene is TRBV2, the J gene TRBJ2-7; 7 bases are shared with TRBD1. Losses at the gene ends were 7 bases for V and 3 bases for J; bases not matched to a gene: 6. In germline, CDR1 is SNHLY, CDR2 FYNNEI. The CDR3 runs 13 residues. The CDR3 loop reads CASKVDRDYEQYF. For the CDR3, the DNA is TGTGCCAGCAAAGTTGACAGGGACTACGAGCAGTACTTC.

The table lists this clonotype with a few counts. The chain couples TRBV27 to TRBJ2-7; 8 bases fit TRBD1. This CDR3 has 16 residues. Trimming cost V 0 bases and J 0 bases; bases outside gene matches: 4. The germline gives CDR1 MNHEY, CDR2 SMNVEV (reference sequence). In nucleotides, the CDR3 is TGTGCCAGCAGTTTATCCGGACAGGGTAGCTCCTACGAGCAGTACTTC. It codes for CASSLSGQGSSYEQYF.